This TCR beta chain comes out of a study of blood T cell repertoires in COVID-19 (dated by TCRdb to the early 2020s). Broadly, across the study: Collaborator samples came from the United States, Italy and Spain and covered acute and convalescent phases of COVID-19. The repertoires were released in a freely available public database meant as a resource for research on the immune response to SARS-CoV-2. The prospective study material was composed of cDNA or gDNA derived from T cells, B-cell-depleted T cells, or PBMCs. Where available, HLA class I and class II types were taken from metadata supplied by the sample provider and were not determined by assay-based typing. The dataset comprised deeply sampled blood TCRbeta repertoires from subjects exposed to, actively infected with, or recovered from COVID-19. Sample metadata almost always included a de-identified subject ID, COVID-19 status, age in years and sex. Samples came from the ongoing ImmuneRACE study (first 160 participants) plus 1,254 subjects from 6 global collaborators.

Participants in the prospective study were aged roughly 18 to 89 years, lived in 20 to 25 United States geographic areas, and enrolled through a virtual design. In the prospective study, cohorts were assigned on the basis of participant-reported clinical history obtained from a screening survey and a study questionnaire. Each participant in the prospective study had whole blood, serum and a nasopharyngeal or oropharyngeal swab collected by mobile phlebotomists. Prospective study participants could optionally give additional blood draws and questionnaires over an approximately two-month period. Blood samples from the prospective study were shipped frozen or at room temperature prior to DNA extraction. The CDR3 runs 13 residues from the cysteine to the phenylalanine. Only the CDR3 part of the read is kept: 39 bases, read in frame from the first base. A distance of 9 bases separates the germline ends of V and J, which lose 5 bases and 4 bases respectively. CDR1 and CDR2 were assigned from the germline V gene as MNHEY and SVGAGI.

TCRbeta CDR3 regions were amplified from genomic DNA using the immunoSEQ Assay, a bias-controlled multiplex PCR. In the paper's pipeline: The number of nucleated cells in each sample was estimated from the amplification of reference gene primers within the assay. To quantify the absolute abundance of each unique TCRbeta CDR3 rearrangement, sequence reads were collapsed and filtered. For each sample, productive Simpson clonality was calculated as the square root of Simpson's diversity index over productive rearrangements. TCRdb obtained this table from immuneACCESS and retained in-frame rearrangements with V and J assigned. These tables miss some clones; where compared with another copy, unresolved V genes account for less than half of the shortfall, and the remainder is unexplained. The V and J calls and the clone size are those of that table, but D and trimming were determined from the DNA. This sample is represented by some 140,000 clones; 84% of them were singletons. The ten largest clones represent less than 7% of the sample.

Study-wide findings and limitations: The quantity of clinical and demographic metadata differed by source and by participant and was supplied without curation.

A note on this clone: Its antigen has not been determined. Nothing much larger sits one base from this clone, and base qualities are not available.

Material: PBMCs or T cells enriched from blood (not recorded which). The chain is made from TRBV6-5 and TRBJ1-5, with the D gene uncertain. This receptor was obtained from a man in his forties or fifties with acute COVID-19. The CDR3 protein sequence reads: CASSPLPNQPQHF. The nucleotide sequence reads as follows: TGTGCCAGCAGTCCCCTTCCGAATCAGCCCCAGCATTTT.